The 24 T cell receptor beta chains below all came from one sample that was sequenced in a study of radiation and T cells in renal cell carcinoma (dated by TCRdb to 2020 to 2021). The library was built by means of the immunoSEQ multiplex PCR assay. TCRdb mirrors the immuneACCESS table, restricted to in-frame sequences. Some clones are absent from its copies; in checked studies, under half trace to an unresolved V gene, and the reason for the others is unknown. This sample lists roughly 120,000 clones; 80% to 90% were detected once. The ten largest clones add up to 1.9% of the sample. This specimen's time point label, interpreted: blood 2 weeks post-SBRT. The treatment or condition label of this sample denotes: 15 Gy SBRT to primary tumor, nephrectomy 4 weeks later. Specimen: blood, collected from a patient whose treatment included radiotherapy and nephrectomy. The receptors stem from a woman in her sixties or seventies with renal cell carcinoma.

The chain combines TRBV2 with TRBJ2-5; 10 bases line up with TRBD2. The ends lost 6 bases at V and 2 bases at J; junction bases unmatched: 9. CDR3 length equals 16 residues. Germline loops: CDR1 SNHLY, CDR2 FYNNEI. CDR3 sequence: CASSLTTSGAQETQYF. The CDR3 bases are TGTGCCAGCAGCCTTACAACTAGCGGGGCACAAGAGACCCAGTACTTC.

The CDR3 DNA sequence: TGTGCCAGCAGCATACCGTTCGGGACGGAAAATTACACCTTC. Protein sequence: CASSIPFGTENYTF. This chain connects TRBV7-2 to TRBJ1-2; D might be TRBD1 (5 bases). V was shortened by 5 bases and J by 11 bases, with 21 bases between the two germline ends. The CDR3 length is 14 residues. Germline values: CDR1 SGHTA, CDR2 FQGNSA. The variable domain in full, with the rest retrieved from reference TRBV7-2 and TRBJ1-2, is GAGVSQSPSNKVTEKGKDVELRCDPISGHTALYWYRQSLGQGLEFLIYFQGNSAPDKSGLPSDRFSAERTGGSVSTLTIQRTQQEDSAVYLCASSIPFGTENYTFGSGTRLTVV.

This clone came up once. The J gene is TRBJ2-1, the V gene TRBV9, with a weak D call TRBD1 (6 bases). The CDR3 sequence is 12 residues long. The germline V gene encodes CDR1 SGDLS and CDR2 YYNGEE. V gave up 2 bases and J gave up 9 bases, with 9 bases separating them. CDR3: CASSVTGTEQFF. The CDR3 DNA is TGTGCCAGCAGCGTTACAGGGACTGAGCAGTTCTTC.

The chain recombines TRBV29-1 with TRBJ1-1, with D hard to call. This CDR3 contains 10 residues. CDR1 is SQVTM and CDR2 is ANQGSEA in the germline V gene. Trimming stripped 0 bases from V and 7 bases from J, with 3 bases between. The DNA for the CDR3 is TGCAGCGTTGAAGAGATTGAAGCTTTCTTT. Encoded protein: CSVEEIEAFF.

This sequence joins TRBV6-5 and TRBJ1-2; no definite D call. Trimming took 5 bases from V and 8 from J, leaving 21 bases between them. The CDR3 contains 15 residues. Germline CDR1 is MNHEY and CDR2 is SVGAGI. CDR3: CASSTSIVGNRGYTF. CDR3 nucleotide sequence: TGTGCCAGCAGTACGAGTATCGTTGGGAATCGGGGCTACACCTTC.

CDR3 sequence (DNA): TGTGCCAGTAGTACGACAGGCCGCAATCAGCCCCAGCATTTT. Protein: CASSTTGRNQPQHF. This rearrangement joins TRBV19 to TRBJ1-5; TRBD1 is a possible D gene (6 bases). Between the trimmed V and J ends, which lost 4 bases and 2 bases, there was a span of 9 bases. The germline V gene has CDR1 LNHDA and CDR2 SQIVND (reference sequence). There are 14 residues in the CDR3. Full variable domain (rest looked up from reference TRBV19 and TRBJ1-5): DGGITQSPKYLFRKEGQNVTLSCEQNLNHDAMYWYRQDPGQGLRLIYYSQIVNDFQKGDIAEGYSVSREKKESFPLTVTSAQKNPTAFYLCASSTTGRNQPQHFGDGTRLSIL.

This chain uses TRBV6-6 with TRBJ2-4; D not resolved. Trimming stripped 7 bases from V and 3 bases from J, with 1 base between. This CDR3 has 10 amino acids. From germline, CDR1 is MNHNY and CDR2 SVGAGI (reference sequence). The CDR3 DNA follows: TGTGCCAGCAACAAAAACATTCAGTACTTC. This encodes CASNKNIQYF.

The rearrangement links TRBV28 to TRBJ1-2; 9 nucleotides line up with TRBD1. Germline loops: CDR1 MDHEN, CDR2 SYDVKM. Unmatched junction bases numbered 14, after V lost 7 bases and J lost 8 bases. CDR3 length: 15 amino acids. CDR3 sequence: CASISPPGQGKGYTF. CDR3 nucleotides: TGTGCCAGCATCTCACCCCCCGGACAGGGGAAGGGCTACACCTTC.

The rearrangement joins TRBV2 to TRBJ1-2; D is unclear. V lost 9 bases to trimming and J lost 3 bases, with 8 bases between them. This CDR3 contains 11 residues. The germline gives CDR1 SNHLY, CDR2 FYNNEI. The CDR3 coding sequence is TGTGCCAGTGCTAGAGACTATGGCTACACCTTC. Amino acid sequence: CASARDYGYTF.

This clone was seen more than once but under ten times. The rearrangement uses TRBV27 and TRBJ2-1; 10 bases map to TRBD1. CDR3 length equals 15 residues. Germline V CDR1 and CDR2: MNHEY, SMNVEV (reference sequence). V dropped 6 bases and J dropped 4; count of bases not matched to a gene: 6. The CDR3 loop reads CASRDRGLWYNEQFF. The CDR3 DNA follows: TGTGCCAGCAGGGACAGGGGGTTATGGTACAATGAGCAGTTCTTC.

The chain recombines TRBV7-9 with TRBJ1-1; D uncertain. Per germline, CDR1 SEHNR and CDR2 FQNEAQ (reference sequence). The length of the CDR3 is 12 residues. The V end was cut by 4 bases, the J end by 4 bases, with 7 bases between. Here the CDR3 DNA reads TGTGCCAGCAGCTCGGGAATCACTGAAGCTTTCTTT. It yields the protein CASSSGITEAFF.

In this sample, this clone turned up a few times. This rearrangement joins TRBV10-3 to TRBJ2-3; 13 bases map to TRBD2. Germline CDR1 ENHRY, CDR2 SYGVKD. The CDR3 length is 16 residues. V lost 4 bases to trimming and J lost 1 base; unmatched junction nucleotides: 2. The CDR3 spells CAISGTSGGGTDTQYF. The CDR3 nucleotides are TGTGCCATCAGTGGTACTAGCGGGGGGGGCACAGATACGCAGTATTTT.

This chain connects TRBV28 to TRBJ1-5; 7 bases fit TRBD1. CDR3 length equals 15 residues. The ends lost 8 bases at V and 8 bases at J; junction bases unmatched: 15. Germline-derived CDR1 and CDR2 are MDHEN and SYDVKM. For the CDR3, the DNA is TGTGCCAGCGGCATAGGGACAGCAATACCCAAGCCCCAGCATTTT. It encodes CASGIGTAIPKPQHF.

The rearrangement links TRBV6-4 to TRBJ2-5; D possibly uses TRBD1 or TRBD2 (5 bases each). The CDR3 extends over 15 amino acids. Germline assignment: CDR1 MRHNA and CDR2 SNTAGT. With 0 bases removed from V and 2 bases from J, the gap between germline ends came to 10 bases. The CDR3 DNA is TGTGCCAGCAGTGACTCCGGGGCCGGTCAAGAGACCCAGTACTTC. Its protein is CASSDSGAGQETQYF.

The table lists this clone with a count of one. The chain employs TRBV2 and TRBJ1-4; no reliable D call. Germline V gives CDR1 SNHLY, CDR2 FYNNEI. This CDR3 has 15 amino acids. With 6 bases removed from V and 1 base from J, the gap between germline ends came to 12 bases. CDR3 nucleotides: TGTGCCAGCAGGGTGACCTTCTTAACTAATGAAAAACTGTTTTTT. Translating gives CASRVTFLTNEKLFF.

This chain connects TRBV29-1 to TRBJ1-3, with D uncertain. Germline V CDR1 and CDR2: SQVTM, ANQGSEA. The CDR3 extends over 16 amino acids. Trimming shortened V by 0 bases and J by 4 bases, and 16 bases separated the two germline ends. CDR3 in DNA: TGCAGCGTTGAAGATCTAAGTACCGCTAGCGGAAACACCATATATTTT. Translation gives CSVEDLSTASGNTIYF.

Here the CDR3 DNA reads TGTGCCAGCAGTTGGGCAGGTTCCTATGGCTACACCTTC. Translated, it gives CASSWAGSYGYTF. The chain carries TRBV27 and TRBJ1-2; D unresolved. Trimming pared 4 bases from V and 4 bases from J, leaving 10 bases between. The CDR3 sequence is 13 residues long. CDR1 MNHEY and CDR2 SMNVEV come from the germline V gene (reference sequence).

V and J are TRBV6-6 and TRBJ1-2; D not certain. The germline V gene has CDR1 MNHNY and CDR2 SVGAGI (reference sequence). This CDR3 is built from 13 residues. Deletions cut 0 bases from V and 6 bases from J, with 8 bases between. The DNA of the CDR3 is TGTGCCAGCAGTTACTCGAACGGGAATGGCTACACCTTC. Translation: CASSYSNGNGYTF.

The chain has TRBV4-1 and TRBJ2-5, with 7 nucleotides matching TRBD2. The CDR3 totals 13 residues. Germline CDR1 is MGHRA and CDR2 is YSYEKL. After removal of 3 bases from V and 7 bases from J, the junction contained 5 bases not matched to a gene. Here the CDR3 reads CASSHDGEGTQYF. The CDR3 DNA is TGCGCCAGCAGCCATGACGGGGAGGGGACCCAGTACTTC.

This chain connects TRBV6-5 to TRBJ2-5; 8 bases are a match to TRBD2. J gave up 4 bases and V 2 bases, and 6 bases lay outside the gene matches. The V gene's germline CDR1 is MNHEY and CDR2 SVGAGI. CDR3 length: 15 amino acids. Here the CDR3 DNA reads TGTGCCAGCAGTTACGCAGCGCTAGCGGGAGAGACCCAGTACTTC. Amino acid sequence: CASSYAALAGETQYF.

Only one count was recorded for this clone. The V and J genes are TRBV10-2 and TRBJ2-2; D gene unclear. In germline, CDR1 is WSHSY, CDR2 SAAADI. The CDR3 contains 14 residues. Trimming stripped 2 bases from V and 7 bases from J, with 11 bases between. CDR3 nucleotides: TGCGCCAGCAGTGAGGCGCTAGTGGGCGGGGAGCTGTTTTTT. It translates to CASSEALVGGELFF.

V usage is TRBV6-5 and J usage is TRBJ2-5; D is unclear. Trimming pared 0 bases from V and 2 bases from J, leaving 4 bases between. This CDR3 comprises 13 residues. Per the germline V gene, CDR1 is MNHEY and CDR2 is SVGAGI. CDR3 DNA: TGTGCCAGCAGTTACTCAAAGCAAGAGACCCAGTACTTC. Its protein is CASSYSKQETQYF.

This chain joins TRBV10-3 and TRBJ2-2; D possibly uses TRBD1 or TRBD2 (5 bases each). Germline CDR1 and CDR2: ENHRY and SYGVKD. The CDR3 loop spans 17 amino acids. The V end was cut by 4 bases, the J end by 0 bases, with 15 bases between. The CDR3 DNA is TGTGCCATCAGTGTGTCCAGGGAGTCGTCGAACACCGGGGAGCTGTTTTTT. Amino acid sequence: CAISVSRESSNTGELFF.

This clone appeared a few times. The genes are TRBV19 and TRBJ2-5; tentative D call: TRBD1 (6 bases). The CDR3 is made up of 16 amino acids. Trimming left V 4 bases short and J 3 bases short, with 18 bases between. Germline V gene data show CDR1 as LNHDA and CDR2 as SQIVND (reference sequence). CDR3 residues: CASSTPGWAGEETQYF. DNA of the CDR3: TGTGCCAGTAGTACCCCCGGATGGGCAGGGGAAGAGACCCAGTACTTC.